Each of the 15 T cell receptor beta chains below was sequenced from the same sample in a study of monozygotic twins with inflammatory bowel disease. From its re-call of the 5' RACE reads, TCRdb lists each CDR3 protein once, without DNA. Reported are approximately 400,000 distinct CDR3 sequences; the ten largest clones contain roughly 2.5%. Sequenced sample: blood. Receptors originate from a human donor with ulcerative colitis or Crohn's disease, or a healthy co-twin of an affected twin (not recorded which).

The chain recombines TRBV7-2 with TRBJ1-2; absent DNA, TCRdb's TRBD1 call cannot be checked. The CDR3 sequence is 14 residues long. CDR1 and CDR2 (germline): SGHTA, FQGNSA. This CDR3 is CASSPGGTNYGYTF.

This chain connects TRBV6-1 to TRBJ1-6; lacking DNA, the TRBD1 call made by TCRdb goes unchecked. This CDR3 is 14 amino acids long. Germline V gives CDR1 MNHNS, CDR2 SASEGT. CDR3 amino acids: CASRPGPTNSPLHF.

This chain connects TRBV7-2 to TRBJ2-1; lacking DNA, the TRBD2 call made by TCRdb goes unchecked. Germline-derived CDR1 and CDR2 are SGHTA and FQGNSA. The CDR3 sequence is 17 residues long. The chain's CDR3 is CASSSSSGLAGVIEQFF.

This chain uses TRBV7-2 with TRBJ2-5; TCRdb calls TRBD1, which cannot be checked without DNA. The CDR3 sequence is 16 residues long. CDR1 and CDR2 (germline): SGHTA, FQGNSA. Here the CDR3 reads CASSSTGTGAGETQYF.

The J gene is TRBJ2-1, the V gene TRBV7-2; TCRdb's D call, TRBD1, is unchecked because there is no DNA. Germline-derived CDR1 and CDR2 are SGHTA and FQGNSA. This CDR3 has 15 amino acids. The CDR3 spells CASSGGQGPYNEQFF.

The chain couples TRBV7-9 to TRBJ2-5; the D gene TCRdb calls, TRBD1, cannot be checked with no DNA. The germline CDR1 and CDR2 sequences are SEHNR and FQNEAQ (reference sequence). The CDR3 is 14 amino acids. CDR3 loop: CASSGGGREETQYF. Filled out from reference TRBV7-9 and TRBJ2-5, the complete variable domain reads DTGVSQNPRHKITKRGQNVTFRCDPISEHNRLYWYRQTLGQGPEFLTYFQNEAQLEKSRLLSDRFSAERPKGSFSTLEIQRTEQGDSAMYLCASSGGGREETQYFGPGTRLLVL.

This chain links TRBV12-3 or TRBV12-4 with TRBJ2-5; the TRBD1 assignment by TCRdb is unverifiable without DNA. This CDR3 has 14 residues. The chain's CDR3 is CASSSRDRGETQYF.

The chain employs TRBV5-1 and TRBJ2-1; TCRdb reports TRBD2, a call that lacks DNA to check it against. The CDR3 consists of 15 residues. In germline, CDR1 is SGHRS, CDR2 YFSETQ. CDR3 sequence: CASSLLAESLDEQFF.

This chain connects TRBV30 to TRBJ1-2. Per the germline V gene, CDR1 is GTSNPN and CDR2 is SVGIG (reference sequence). The CDR3 totals 14 residues. The CDR3 is CAWSVGGVFYGYTF. The whole variable domain, filled in from reference TRBV30 and TRBJ1-2, reads SQTIHQWPATLVQPVGSPLSLECTVEGTSNPNLYWYRQAAGRGLQLLFYSVGIGQISSEVPQNLSASRPQDRQFILSSKKLLLSDSGFYLCAWSVGGVFYGYTFGSGTRLTVV.

The chain uses TRBV27 and TRBJ1-2; TCRdb's assignment of TRBD1 cannot be checked, as there is no DNA. Germline-derived CDR1 and CDR2 are MNHEY and SMNVEV (reference sequence). This CDR3 has 16 residues. This CDR3 reads CASDRTPAGTHYGYTF.

The rearrangement uses TRBV14 and TRBJ2-7. From germline, CDR1 is SGHDN and CDR2 FVKESK. CDR3 length: 13 residues. The CDR3 protein is CASSQEIRTEQYF. The full variable domain, in which reference TRBV14 and TRBJ2-7 provide the parts outside the CDR3, is EAGVTQFPSHSVIEKGQTVTLRCDPISGHDNLYWYRRVMGKEIKFLLHFVKESKQDESGMPNNRFLAERTGGTYSTLKVQPAELEDSGVYFCASSQEIRTEQYFGPGTRLTVT.

V is TRBV28 and J is TRBJ2-7. Germline V lookup: CDR1 MDHEN, CDR2 SYDVKM. This CDR3 region has 11 residues. The chain's CDR3 is CASSAYYEQYF. The whole variable domain, remainder taken from reference TRBV28 and TRBJ2-7, is DVKVTQSSRYLVKRTGEKVFLECVQDMDHENMFWYRQDPGLGLRLIYFSYDVKMKEKGDIPEGYSVSREKKERFSLILESASTNQTSMYLCASSAYYEQYFGPGTRLTVT.

The chain has TRBV5-1 and TRBJ2-5; TCRdb reports TRBD1, a call that lacks DNA to check it against. The CDR3 is 15 residues long. Germline V gives CDR1 SGHRS, CDR2 YFSETQ. The CDR3: CASSLRQGYTETQYF.

The rearrangement uses TRBV5-1 and TRBJ2-1; the TCRdb call, TRBD1, lacks DNA for checking. In germline, CDR1 is SGHRS, CDR2 YFSETQ. The CDR3 is 15 amino acids. The CDR3 region is CASSLAGSPVDEQFF. Combining the CDR3 with reference TRBV5-1 and TRBJ2-1 gives the whole variable domain KAGVTQTPRYLIKTRGQQVTLSCSPISGHRSVSWYQQTPGQGLQFLFEYFSETQRNKGNFPGRFSGRQFSNSRSEMNVSTLELGDSALYLCASSLAGSPVDEQFFGPGTRLTVL.

CDR3 sequence: CASSLEEGAGYGYTF. The gene calls are TRBV5-4 and TRBJ1-2; absent DNA, TCRdb's TRBD1 call cannot be checked. The CDR3 spans 15 residues. The germline gives CDR1 SGHNT, CDR2 YYREEE (reference sequence).